Given below is one T cell receptor (beta chain) in context. No antigen is known for it. The junction does not match germline at one end; this may be a read error. This sample was taken from a study of T-cell reconstitution after alpha-beta-depleted transplantation in children. Study-wide points: After one year, T-cell counts and TCRbeta diversity mostly came from new T cells. Surviving recipient T cells and intrathymic progenitors accounted for some patients' high TCRbeta diversity at day 60. Reportedly, alpha-beta T cells present about two months post-transplant originated from several hundred expanded clones of graft origin.

For TCRbeta, the library was prepared with unique molecular identifiers. TCRdb re-called the PCR reads through MiXCR, storing one row per CDR3 protein. The sample yields approximately 980,000 distinct CDR3 sequences, about 29% seen once. Germline V gene sequence: CDR1 MDHEN, CDR2 SYDVKM. CDR3 length: 16 residues. The sequence came from a boy in the first two years of life who had a stem cell transplant for SCID, so the T cells may come from the graft donor. This sample comprised PBMCs, mostly from graft donor cells, obtained 360 days after TCRalphabeta/CD19-depleted stem cell transplant. J is TRBJ1-2 and V is TRBV28; tentatively, D is TRBD1 (6 bases). The CDR3 DNA reads TGTGCCAGCAGTTTATTGGGGGGGCGCGCGATTTATGGCTTCACCTTC. Translated: CASSLLGGRAIYGFTF.